These 5 T cell receptor beta chains originate from one sample sequenced in a study of T cell responses to AZD1222 COVID-19 vaccine. The protocol was immunoSEQ multiplex PCR, while the TCRdb copy is restricted to in-frame clones and leaves out a portion. The repertoire holds 100,000 to 150,000 clones, with about 86% as singletons. The material sequenced was peripheral blood, taken on day 0 of AZD1222 vaccination. These receptors were obtained from an adult in good health.

The rearrangement uses TRBV9 and TRBJ1-2; the D is unclear. The CDR3 loop spans 15 amino acids. The germline V gene encodes CDR1 SGDLS and CDR2 YYNGEE. Trimming stripped 0 bases from V and 5 bases from J, with 14 bases between. For the CDR3, the DNA is TGTGCCAGCAGCGTAGATCACAGAAGCTCGTATGGCTACACCTTC. Translating it yields CASSVDHRSSYGYTF.

Only one count was recorded for this clone. The chain recombines TRBV21-1 with TRBJ2-2; the table names TRBD2, a call not compared with the DNA. TRBV21-1 is flagged as a pseudogene. This CDR3 region has 24 residues. As DNA, the CDR3 is TGTGCCAGCAGCAAAGCCCTCAGTAGCGGATTGATACGGAAGGGGCGACAGCACACCGGGGAGCTGTTTTTT. Protein: CASSKALSSGLIRKGRQHTGELFF.

The CDR3 region has the DNA TGTGCCAGCAGCTTTACACCGTCACCCCTCCACTTT. This encodes CASSFTPSPLHF. V usage is TRBV7-2 and J usage is TRBJ1-6, with unresolved D. CDR3 length: 12 amino acids. The germline gives CDR1 SGHTA, CDR2 FQGNSA. Deletions cut 3 bases from V and 10 bases from J, with 7 bases between. Full variable domain (missing parts from reference TRBV7-2 and TRBJ1-6): GAGVSQSPSNKVTEKGKDVELRCDPISGHTALYWYRQSLGQGLEFLIYFQGNSAPDKSGLPSDRFSAERTGGSVSTLTIQRTQQEDSAVYLCASSFTPSPLHFGNGTRLTVT.

V and J are TRBV11-1 and TRBJ2-3, with TRBD2 identical over 7 bases. Germline V gene lookup returns CDR1 SGHAT and CDR2 FQDESV (reference sequence). After removal of 5 bases from V and 6 bases from J, the junction contained 11 bases not matched to a gene. This CDR3 is 15 amino acids long. The CDR3 loop is CASSRYAGVGDTQYF. For the CDR3, the DNA is TGTGCCAGCAGCCGCTATGCGGGAGTAGGGGATACGCAGTATTTT.

The chain uses TRBV23-1 and TRBJ1-2, with D possibly matching TRBD1 (5 bases). TRBV23-1 qualifies as an ORF whose function is uncertain. CDR3 length equals 16 residues. V was cut by 1 base and J by 4 bases, with 16 bases left in between. CDR3 loop: CASSQWIGDQRYGYTF. CDR3 DNA: TGCGCCAGCAGTCAATGGATCGGGGACCAACGCTATGGCTACACCTTC.